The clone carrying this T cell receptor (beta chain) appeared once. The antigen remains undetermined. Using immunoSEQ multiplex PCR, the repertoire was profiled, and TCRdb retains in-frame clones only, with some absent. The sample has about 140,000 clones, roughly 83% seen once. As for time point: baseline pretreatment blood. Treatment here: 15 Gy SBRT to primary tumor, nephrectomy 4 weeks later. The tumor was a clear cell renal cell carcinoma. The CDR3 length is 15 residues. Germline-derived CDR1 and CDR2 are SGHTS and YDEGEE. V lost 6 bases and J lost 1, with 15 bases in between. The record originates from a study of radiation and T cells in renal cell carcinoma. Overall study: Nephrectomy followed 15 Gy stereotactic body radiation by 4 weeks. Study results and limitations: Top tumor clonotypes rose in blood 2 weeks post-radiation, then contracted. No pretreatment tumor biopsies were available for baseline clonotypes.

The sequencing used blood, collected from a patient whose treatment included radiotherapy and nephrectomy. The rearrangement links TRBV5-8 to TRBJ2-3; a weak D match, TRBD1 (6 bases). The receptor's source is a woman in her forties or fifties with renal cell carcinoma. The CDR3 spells CASTQNRQGTDTQYF. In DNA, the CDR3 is TGTGCCAGCACTCAAAACCGACAGGGCACAGATACGCAGTATTTT.